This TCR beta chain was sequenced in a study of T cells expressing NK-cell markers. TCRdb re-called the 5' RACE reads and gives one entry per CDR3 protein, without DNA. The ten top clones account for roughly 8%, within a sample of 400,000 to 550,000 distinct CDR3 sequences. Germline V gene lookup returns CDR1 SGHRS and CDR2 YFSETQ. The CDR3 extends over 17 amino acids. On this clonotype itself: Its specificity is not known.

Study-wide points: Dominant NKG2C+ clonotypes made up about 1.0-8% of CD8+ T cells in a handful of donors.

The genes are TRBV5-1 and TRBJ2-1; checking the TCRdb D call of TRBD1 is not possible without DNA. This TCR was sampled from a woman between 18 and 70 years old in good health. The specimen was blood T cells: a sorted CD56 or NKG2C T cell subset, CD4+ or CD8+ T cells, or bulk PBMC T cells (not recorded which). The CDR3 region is CASSAQGARSSYNEQFF.